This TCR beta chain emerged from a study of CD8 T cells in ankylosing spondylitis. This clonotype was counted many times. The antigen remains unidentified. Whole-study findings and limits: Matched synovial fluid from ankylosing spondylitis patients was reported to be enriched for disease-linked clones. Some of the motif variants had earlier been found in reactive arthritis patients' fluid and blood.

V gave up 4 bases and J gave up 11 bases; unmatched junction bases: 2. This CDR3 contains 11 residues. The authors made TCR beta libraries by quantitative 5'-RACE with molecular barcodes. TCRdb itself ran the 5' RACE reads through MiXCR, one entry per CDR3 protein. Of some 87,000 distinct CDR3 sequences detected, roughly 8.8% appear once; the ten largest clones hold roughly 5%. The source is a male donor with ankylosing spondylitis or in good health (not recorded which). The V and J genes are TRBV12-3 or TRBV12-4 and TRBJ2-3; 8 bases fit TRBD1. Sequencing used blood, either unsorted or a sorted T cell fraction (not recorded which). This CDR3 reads CASSSGTGQYF. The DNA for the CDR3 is TGTGCCAGCAGTTCGGGGACAGGGCAGTATTTT.